A single sample gave rise to the 22 T cell receptor beta chains below, sequenced in a study of regulatory T cells in long-lasting Graves disease. Time point defined: newly diagnosed GD, antithyroid drugs for less than 3 months. Scientists built the TCR library using RNA that was extracted from PBMCs. Library construction for TCR beta used iRepertoire HTBI primers and Arm-PCR of CDR3 regions. TCRdb ran MiXCR on the multiplex PCR reads and lists one entry per CDR3 protein. The data contain 510,000 or so distinct CDR3 sequences, approximately 12% of them singletons. The sample was also reused in another study, on T cells in Graves' hyperthyroidism and ophthalmopathy.

The source material was peripheral blood mononuclear cells (PBMCs), sampled at new diagnosis, from a patient treated with antithyroid drugs. The source is a woman aged 25-40 years with Graves disease.

Here the CDR3 reads CASSLVASGRAGELFF. The DNA of the CDR3 is TGTGCCAGCAGCTTGGTGGCTAGCGGGAGAGCCGGGGAGCTGTTTTTT. This chain uses TRBV5-5 with TRBJ2-2, with 10 bases aligning to TRBD2. J was trimmed by 6 bases and V by 0 bases; bases with no gene match: 5. The CDR3 covers 16 residues. Germline V gene sequence: CDR1 SGHKS, CDR2 YYEKEE (reference sequence).

This clonotype was observed many times. This chain joins TRBV27 and TRBJ2-1; D may be TRBD1 or TRBD2 (5 bases each). CDR1 is MNHEY and CDR2 is SMNVEV in the germline V gene (reference sequence). V was clipped by 4 bases and J by 3 bases, with 10 bases between them. The CDR3 is made up of 14 amino acids. CDR3 nucleotides: TGTGCCAGCAGTTCGGGACCGTACTACAATGAGCAGTTCTTC. Its translation is CASSSGPYYNEQFF.

The chain uses TRBV6-2 or TRBV6-3 and TRBJ2-2; no firm D call. Per the germline V gene, CDR1 is MNHEY and CDR2 is SVGEGT. V lost 10 bases, J lost 8 bases, and 17 bases lay in between. The CDR3 runs to 13 residues. The CDR3 region is CATERPTAGELFF. CDR3 DNA sequence: TGTGCCACCGAACGGCCCACTGCGGGGGAGCTGTTTTTT.

Of note for this clonotype: The junction and the germline gene differ at one end; a read error may be behind it. This chain joins TRBV2 and TRBJ2-5; 8 positions match TRBD1. This CDR3 spans 18 amino acids. The V gene's germline CDR1 is SNHLY and CDR2 FYNNEI. The CDR3 is CACSEGQALSTVRETQYF. The CDR3 DNA reads TGTGCCTGCAGTGAGGGACAGGCCCTCTCCACTGTTAGGGAGACCCAGTACTTC.

This chain joins TRBV19 and TRBJ1-5; the D gene is possibly TRBD1 (5 bases). This CDR3 has 14 amino acids. Trimming took 1 base from V and 8 from J, leaving 12 bases between them. Germline loops: CDR1 LNHDA, CDR2 SQIVND (reference sequence). For the CDR3, the DNA is TGTGCCAGTAGTATAGTTGGGGGAATCGAGCCCCAGCATTTT. Its translation: CASSIVGGIEPQHF.

This clonotype was seen many times. The J gene is TRBJ2-7, the V gene TRBV12-3 or TRBV12-4, with D possibly matching TRBD1 (5 bases). This CDR3 has 13 residues. Trimming left V 2 bases short and J 3 bases short, with 8 bases between. CDR3 nucleotide sequence: TGTGCCAGCAGTTTACAGGGTGTCTACGAGCAGTACTTC. This sequence encodes CASSLQGVYEQYF.

In this sample, this clonotype turned up many times. V gene TRBV30 combines with J gene TRBJ1-5, with D unclear. The V gene lost 0 bases and the J gene lost 1 base, with 4 bases spanning the gap. This CDR3 contains 13 residues. The germline V gene encodes CDR1 GTSNPN and CDR2 SVGIG (reference sequence). The CDR3 here is CAWSVRSNQPQHF. CDR3 coding DNA: TGTGCCTGGAGTGTACGGAGCAATCAGCCCCAGCATTTT.

There are many counts of this clonotype. The chain has TRBV5-1 and TRBJ2-3, with TRBD2 matching over 11 bases. The CDR3 spans 16 residues. Per germline, CDR1 SGHRS and CDR2 YFSETQ. J gave up 3 bases and V 4 bases, and 7 bases lay outside the gene matches. CDR3 protein: CASSLETSGITDTQYF. The CDR3 coding sequence is TGCGCCAGCAGCCTTGAGACTAGCGGGATAACAGATACGCAGTATTTT.

This clonotype came up a few times. This sequence joins TRBV6-1 and TRBJ2-1; TRBD2 agrees at 8 bases. The V segment lost 6 bases and the J segment 6 bases; nucleotides outside the gene matches: 13. The CDR3 totals 16 residues. Germline CDR1 MNHNS, CDR2 SASEGT. CDR3 in amino acids: CASSFLPRLARNEQFF. In DNA form, the CDR3 reads TGTGCCAGCAGCTTTCTCCCCCGACTAGCGCGCAATGAGCAGTTCTTC.

DNA for the CDR3: TGTGCCAGCAGCAGGCGACGGACGTCCTACGAGCAGTACTTC. The encoded protein is CASSRRRTSYEQYF. The chain combines TRBV5-8 with TRBJ2-7; D is unclear. Germline-derived CDR1 and CDR2 are SGHTS and YDEGEE. Trimming cost V 4 bases and J 1 base, with 12 bases left between them. The CDR3 has 14 residues.

This clonotype has a count of ten or more. The J gene is TRBJ1-5, the V gene TRBV2; 9 bases agree with TRBD1. V gave up 7 bases and J gave up 8 bases; unmatched junction bases: 9. The CDR3 sequence is 14 residues long. Germline assignment: CDR1 SNHLY and CDR2 FYNNEI. The DNA for the CDR3 is TGTGCCAGCACCCCAGGACAGGGGCGAGAGCCCCAGCATTTT. Protein sequence: CASTPGQGREPQHF.

This clonotype was observed many times. V is TRBV10-3 and J is TRBJ1-3; D not certain. The germline V gene has CDR1 ENHRY and CDR2 SYGVKD. Trimming removed 3 bases from V and 2 bases from J, with 2 bases in between. There are 12 residues in the CDR3. CDR3 loop: CAISEPGNTIYF. CDR3 coding DNA: TGTGCCATCAGTGAACCTGGAAACACCATATATTTT.

The sample holds a few counts of this clonotype. The rearrangement links TRBV16 to TRBJ1-5; D is ambiguous. V was cut by 1 base and J by 6 bases, with 7 bases left in between. The CDR3 length is 13 residues. Looked up from germline, CDR1 is KGHSY and CDR2 is FQNENV. This CDR3 is CASSQYIGQPQHF. The DNA for the CDR3 is TGTGCCAGCAGCCAATATATCGGTCAGCCCCAGCATTTT.

Many counts were recorded for this clonotype. The rearrangement links TRBV28 to TRBJ2-5; D is undetermined. Germline CDR1 MDHEN, CDR2 SYDVKM. V was trimmed by 7 bases and J by 1 base, leaving 16 bases between them. The CDR3 loop spans 15 amino acids. The CDR3 sequence is CASTAWPAVQETQYF. The CDR3 DNA follows: TGTGCCAGCACCGCGTGGCCGGCGGTCCAAGAGACCCAGTACTTC.

In its sample, this clonotype was seen many times. V and J are TRBV5-1 and TRBJ1-2; D remains ambiguous. The CDR3 runs to 11 residues. From germline, CDR1 is SGHRS and CDR2 YFSETQ. Trimming pared 5 bases from V and 7 bases from J, leaving 9 bases between. DNA of the CDR3: TGCGCCAGCAGACGGGGTTCTGGCTACACCTTC. This translates into CASRRGSGYTF.

Ten or more counts support this clonotype. The chain couples TRBV12-3 or TRBV12-4 to TRBJ2-3; D may be TRBD1 (7 bases). Between the trimmed V and J ends, which lost 4 bases and 8 bases, there was a span of 13 bases. This CDR3 spans 13 amino acids. The CDR3 DNA is TGTGCCAGCAGTTCATATCAGGGGGGTACGCAGTATTTT. It specifies CASSSYQGGTQYF.

This clonotype has at least ten counts. V gene TRBV28 combines with J gene TRBJ2-2; the match to TRBD1 covers 10 bases. CDR3 size: 16 residues. Trimming took 4 bases from V and 3 from J; bases not matched to a gene: 5. Germline V gene lookup returns CDR1 MDHEN and CDR2 SYDVKM. CDR3 bases: TGTGCCAGCAGTTCGGACAGGGGGAAGTACACCGGGGAGCTGTTTTTT. This encodes CASSSDRGKYTGELFF.

The table lists this clonotype with many counts. The chain is built from TRBV19 and TRBJ1-1; the D is unclear. The CDR3 runs 17 residues. Germline V CDR1 and CDR2: LNHDA, SQIVND (reference sequence). The V and J ends lost 6 bases and 0 bases respectively, with 20 bases between them. The DNA for the CDR3 is TGTGCCAGTAGCTGGGGAGGCTACGGATCTTTGAACACTGAAGCTTTCTTT. As protein: CASSWGGYGSLNTEAFF.

The gene calls are TRBV27 and TRBJ2-1; D might be TRBD1 or TRBD2, each matching 6 bases. V gave up 4 bases and J gave up 8 bases, with 21 bases separating them. The germline V gene has CDR1 MNHEY and CDR2 SMNVEV (reference sequence). This CDR3 spans 16 amino acids. The CDR3 nucleotides read TGTGCCAGCAGTTCCCCTGGGGGGCAAATTATGTATGAGCAGTTCTTC. It yields the protein CASSSPGGQIMYEQFF.

The V and J genes are TRBV15 and TRBJ2-1, with D perhaps matching TRBD2 (5 bases). CDR1 and CDR2 (germline): LNHNV, YYDKDF (reference sequence). V shed 1 base and J shed 3 bases, with 13 bases lying between them. This CDR3 region has 16 residues. The CDR3 reads CATSRVVVASYNEQFF. CDR3 nucleotides: TGTGCCACCAGCAGAGTAGTCGTAGCGAGCTACAATGAGCAGTTCTTC.

The table lists this clonotype with many counts. This chain uses TRBV20-1 with TRBJ2-7; no clear D. Trimming left V 5 bases short and J 2 bases short, with 16 bases between. The CDR3 contains 14 residues. CDR1 DFQATT and CDR2 SNEGSKA come from the germline V gene (reference sequence). This CDR3 reads CSAAPSFTPYEQYF. CDR3 bases: TGCAGTGCTGCCCCTTCATTCACTCCCTACGAGCAGTACTTC.

The chain uses TRBV11-3 and TRBJ2-6; the D gene could be TRBD1 or TRBD2 (5 bases each). The CDR3 spans 21 residues. Per the germline V gene, CDR1 is SGHNT and CDR2 is YENEEA. Trimming took off 0 bases at V and 1 base at J, with 22 bases between the two ends. The CDR3 coding sequence is TGTGCCAGCAGCTTAGAGGGGGAGAGGGGCCCCTATTGGTCTGGGGCCAACGTCCTGACTTTC. The encoded protein is CASSLEGERGPYWSGANVLTF.